Shown below are 10 T cell receptor beta chains from a single sample sequenced in a study of post-analysis software for immune sequencing data. What these receptors recognize is not known. Study-level points and caveats: Higher frequency in patients than in controls was seen for roughly five TRBV segments, with TRBV5-6, TRBV5-1 and TRBV20-1 among them.

Tagging with unique molecular identifiers was a feature of the TCR beta cDNA libraries. TCRdb passed the PCR reads through MiXCR, listing each CDR3 protein once. The data contain about 570,000 distinct CDR3 sequences, around 36% of them singletons. Sequences were obtained from blood. The receptors shown here come from a girl under 18 with multiple sclerosis.

The chain couples TRBV18 to TRBJ1-2; D call uncertain. The CDR3 contains 16 residues. From germline, CDR1 is KGHSH and CDR2 LQKENI. V dropped 4 bases and J dropped 6 bases, with 21 bases sitting between them. CDR3 in amino acids: CASSRDQQYSSDGYTF. CDR3 DNA: TGTGCCAGCTCACGGGATCAACAGTACTCCTCTGATGGCTACACCTTC.

A remark on this clonotype: Germline and junction disagree at one end, which may indicate a read error. This chain links TRBV6-6 with TRBJ2-2, with 11 bases aligning to TRBD2. Per germline, CDR1 MNHNY and CDR2 SVGAGI (reference sequence). CDR3 length: 17 amino acids. The CDR3 sequence is CASSGGASSEFTGEVFF. CDR3 bases: TGTGCCAGTAGCGGGGGGGCTAGTTCGGAGTTCACCGGGGAGGTGTTTTTT.

This clonotype has a handful of counts. The chain has TRBV9 and TRBJ2-7; 9 nucleotides agree with TRBD1. Germline V gives CDR1 SGDLS, CDR2 YYNGEE. V gave up 3 bases and J gave up 1 base; unmatched junction bases: 8. The CDR3 consists of 16 residues. The CDR3 bases are TGTGCCAGCAGCGCCAAGACCGGGACAGGGTCCTACGAGCAGTACTTC. Amino acids: CASSAKTGTGSYEQYF.

The chain uses TRBV7-2 and TRBJ2-2; 8 bases fit TRBD2. CDR3 length: 16 amino acids. Germline CDR1 reads SGHTA; CDR2 reads FQGNSA. The V segment lost 1 base and the J segment 4 bases; nucleotides outside the gene matches: 5. The CDR3 region is CASSLELAVITGELFF. The CDR3 DNA is TGTGCCAGCAGCTTAGAACTAGCGGTGATCACCGGGGAGCTGTTTTTT.

This chain links TRBV11-2 with TRBJ2-1, with 12 positions matching TRBD2. Looked up from germline, CDR1 is SGHAT and CDR2 is FQNNGV. The CDR3 spans 18 residues. V lost 1 base and J lost 8; bases outside the gene matches: 12. CDR3 region: CASSLVASGGASGDEQFF. Written as DNA, the CDR3 is TGTGCCAGCAGCTTAGTAGCTAGCGGGGGGGCCTCAGGGGATGAGCAGTTCTTC.

This chain joins TRBV5-5 and TRBJ2-7, with D maybe TRBD2 (6 bases). Germline V gene data show CDR1 as SGHKS and CDR2 as YYEKEE (reference sequence). The V and J ends lost 0 bases and 6 bases respectively, with 16 bases between them. The CDR3 consists of 15 residues. CDR3: CASSLAERVRREQYF. DNA of the CDR3: TGTGCCAGCAGCTTGGCCGAGCGGGTTAGGCGCGAGCAGTACTTC.

This clonotype was seen only a few times. V gene TRBV10-1 combines with J gene TRBJ1-5, with D possibly matching TRBD1 (5 bases). V gave up 6 bases and J gave up 5 bases, with 14 bases separating them. Looked up from germline, CDR1 is WNHNN and CDR2 is SYGVQD (reference sequence). The CDR3 has 14 amino acids. CDR3 protein: CASRPGPHYQPQHF. The CDR3, as DNA: TGCGCCAGCAGGCCGGGACCACATTATCAGCCCCAGCATTTT.

This clonotype was found a few times. V is TRBV20-1 and J is TRBJ1-5, with 7 bases fitting TRBD1. The CDR3 extends over 14 amino acids. After removal of 7 bases from V and 10 bases from J, the junction contained 16 bases not matched to a gene. Germline lookup yields CDR1 DFQATT and CDR2 SNEGSKA (reference sequence). This CDR3 reads CSVTRDSPDFPQHF. DNA of the CDR3: TGCAGTGTGACCCGGGACAGTCCGGATTTCCCCCAGCATTTT.

The rearrangement links TRBV12-5 to TRBJ1-2; 11 bases match TRBD1. The CDR3 sequence is 15 residues long. Trimming cost V 5 bases and J 3 bases; bases outside gene matches: 5. Per the germline V gene, CDR1 is LGHNT and CDR2 is FRNRAP. CDR3 DNA sequence: TGTGCTAGTGGTCCGGGGACAGGGGGAGACTATGGCTACACCTTC. It yields the protein CASGPGTGGDYGYTF.

The chain combines TRBV18 with TRBJ2-1; unclear D gene. V was trimmed by 3 bases and J by 0 bases, leaving 6 bases between them. Germline V lookup: CDR1 KGHSH, CDR2 LQKENI. This CDR3 comprises 14 residues. The CDR3: CASSPESSYNEQFF. In nucleotides, the CDR3 is TGTGCCAGCTCACCCGAGAGCTCCTACAATGAGCAGTTCTTC. The whole variable domain, remainder taken from reference TRBV18 and TRBJ2-1, is NAGVMQNPRHLVRRRGQEARLRCSPMKGHSHVYWYRQLPEEGLKFMVYLQKENIIDESGMPKERFSAEFPKEGPSILRIQQVVRGDSAAYFCASSPESSYNEQFFGPGTRLTVL.